This TCR beta chain was captured in a study of glioma-infiltrating T cells after dendritic cell vaccination. The wider study: Samples are from glioblastoma patients in Phase I and II dendritic cell vaccine trials. The study's findings and limits: Higher pretreatment TIL content predicted longer progression-free time and survival.

The time point: after dendritic cell vaccination, including at tumor progression/relapse. Fresh-frozen tumor tissue and more than two years of survival data were available for all. Germline V gene data show CDR1 as SGDLS and CDR2 as YYNGEE. V was pared by 0 bases and J by 4 bases, with 3 bases of the junction left unmatched. The CDR3 covers 15 residues. As regards this clone: The antigen remains unidentified.

The immunoSEQ assay amplified TCRB CDR3 from up to 2 ug DNA. TCRdb's table, derived via immunoSEQ multiplex PCR, lists solely in-frame clones and lacks some. The table records roughly 60,000 clones, roughly 86% of them present only once. This TCR was sampled from a human donor with glioblastoma. The specimen was blood, collected after dendritic cell vaccination. This chain links TRBV9 with TRBJ2-3, with 9 bases fitting TRBD2. The CDR3 protein is CASSVGAGGPDTQYF. The CDR3 nucleotides read TGTGCCAGCAGCGTAGGGGCGGGGGGGCCAGATACGCAGTATTTT.